Following are 14 T cell receptor beta chains from one sample sequenced in a study of blood T cells in healthy people across ages. Primed by a sample-barcoded 5' primer and a J-beta primer mix, a second PCR proceeded for about 7 to 12 cycles. TCRdb reprocessed the 5' RACE reads via MiXCR and lists one record per CDR3 protein. The sample includes 1.5 million to 2 million distinct CDR3 sequences, roughly 27% of them seen just once. Sequencing was carried out using blood. Receptors originate from a woman under 40 in good health.

The chain combines TRBV3-1 with TRBJ2-1; either TRBD1 or TRBD2 may fit D (5 bases each). The V end was cut by 1 base, the J end by 0 bases, with 13 bases between. This CDR3 has 17 amino acids. Germline CDR1 is LGHDT and CDR2 is YNNKEL (reference sequence). CDR3 region: CASSQVVSGSSYNEQFF. The CDR3 bases are TGTGCCAGCAGCCAAGTCGTTTCAGGGAGCTCCTACAATGAGCAGTTCTTC.

The chain has TRBV27 and TRBJ2-1; 12 positions agree with TRBD2. Germline lookup yields CDR1 MNHEY and CDR2 SMNVEV (reference sequence). The CDR3 runs to 16 residues. The junction had 9 bases not matched to a gene; V was cut back by 5 bases and J by 7 bases. Here the CDR3 reads CASSPSLAGGGNEQFF. CDR3 bases: TGTGCCAGCAGTCCCTCACTAGCGGGAGGCGGAAATGAGCAGTTCTTC.

This clonotype was observed at least ten times. This chain uses TRBV21-1 with TRBJ2-7; the table names TRBD1, a call not compared with the DNA. TRBV21-1 is a pseudogene locus. The CDR3 runs 13 residues. The CDR3 nucleotides read TGTGCCAGCAGACCACAGGGGGCCCACGAGCAGTACTTC. This encodes CASRPQGAHEQYF.

A remark on this clonotype: Relative to the germline gene, one junction end is altered; a read error may explain this. The chain joins TRBV3-1 to TRBJ2-5; 9 nucleotides line up with TRBD2. Germline V lookup: CDR1 LGHDT, CDR2 YNNKEL (reference sequence). This CDR3 spans 14 amino acids. CDR3 nucleotides: TGTGCCAGCAGCTCGGGACTAGCCAACAATGAGCAGTATTTC. It codes for CASSSGLANNEQYF.

This clonotype has more than one count but fewer than ten. CDR3 in DNA: TGTGCCAGCAGTTACTCGGGACTAGCGGTTTGTGGCGAGCAGTACTTC. Its protein product is CASSYSGLAVCGEQYF. V usage is TRBV6-5 and J usage is TRBJ2-7; 11 positions match TRBD2. This CDR3 comprises 16 residues. Germline lookup yields CDR1 MNHEY and CDR2 SVGAGI. V shed 0 bases and J 6 bases; nucleotides not matched to a gene: 7.

The chain links TRBV5-1 to TRBJ1-1; TRBD1 might be the D (6 bases). This CDR3 region has 15 residues. V gave up 2 bases and J gave up 2 bases, with 13 bases separating them. CDR1 and CDR2 (germline): SGHRS, YFSETQ. CDR3 in amino acids: CASSLIGGFNTEAFF. DNA of the CDR3: TGCGCCAGCAGCTTAATCGGGGGCTTCAACACTGAAGCTTTCTTT.

The genes are TRBV12-3 or TRBV12-4 and TRBJ1-1, with TRBD1 as a possible D gene (5 bases). With 7 bases removed from V and 3 bases from J, the gap between germline ends came to 15 bases. This CDR3 spans 14 amino acids. CDR3 protein: CASTMGGKDTEAFF. CDR3 DNA sequence: TGTGCCAGCACGATGGGGGGGAAGGACACTGAAGCTTTCTTT.

This clonotype has at least ten counts. This chain connects TRBV29-1 to TRBJ2-7; 12 nucleotides match TRBD1. The CDR3 spans 15 residues. CDR1 is SQVTM, CDR2 ANQGSEA, per germline. With V trimmed by 3 bases and J by 3 bases, 6 bases remained unmatched. This CDR3 is CSVDFGTGGIYEQYF. The CDR3 region has the DNA TGCAGCGTTGACTTCGGGACAGGGGGCATCTACGAGCAGTACTTC.

This clonotype was detected many times. The V gene is TRBV7-6, the J gene TRBJ2-7; D tentatively reads TRBD1 or TRBD2 (5 bases each). Germline values: CDR1 SGHVS, CDR2 FNYEAQ. The V and J ends lost 4 bases and 2 bases respectively, with 12 bases between them. This CDR3 region has 14 residues. The CDR3 loop is CASSSRDVPYEQYF. The DNA of the CDR3 is TGTGCCAGCAGCTCCCGGGACGTACCCTACGAGCAGTACTTC.

This clonotype has a count of ten or more. The chain is built from TRBV20-1 and TRBJ1-6; no reliable D call. Germline loops: CDR1 DFQATT, CDR2 SNEGSKA (reference sequence). Deletions cut 3 bases from V and 14 bases from J, with 11 bases between. The CDR3 contains 11 residues. CDR3 in DNA: TGCAGTGCTAGTGACGAATTCACCCTCCACTTT. Amino acid sequence: CSASDEFTLHF.

The chain recombines TRBV10-3 with TRBJ2-2; D uncertain. Trimming shortened V by 6 bases and J by 2 bases, and 7 bases separated the two germline ends. This CDR3 has 13 amino acids. Germline CDR1 reads ENHRY; CDR2 reads SYGVKD. This CDR3 is CAISDTNTGELFF. DNA for the CDR3: TGTGCCATCAGCGACACCAACACCGGGGAGCTGTTTTTT.

This clonotype was seen once. A far larger clone is a single base away, which makes a read error likely. In DNA, the CDR3 is TGTGCCAGCAGCTTGTCCATCTACGAGCAGTTCTTC. This encodes CASSLSIYEQFF. J is TRBJ2-1 and V is TRBV5-6; D is uncertain. Trimming shortened V by 1 base and J by 10 bases, and 9 bases separated the two germline ends. The CDR3 has 12 residues. Germline CDR1 is SGHDT and CDR2 is YYEEEE.

The rearrangement uses TRBV6-6 and TRBJ1-2; D gene ambiguous. The V and J ends lost 0 bases and 6 bases respectively, with 17 bases between them. The germline gives CDR1 MNHNY, CDR2 SVGAGI (reference sequence). This CDR3 region has 16 residues. CDR3 loop: CASSYSKLASDDGYTF. For the CDR3, the DNA is TGTGCCAGCAGTTACTCGAAGTTGGCCTCCGATGATGGCTACACCTTC.

A word on this clonotype: This could be a read error, since a much larger clone is one nucleotide away. V is TRBV12-3 or TRBV12-4 and J is TRBJ2-1, with D possibly matching TRBD2 (5 bases). Deletions cut 4 bases from V and 3 bases from J, with 10 bases between. The CDR3 has 14 residues. The CDR3: CASSSEGFYNEQFF. DNA for the CDR3: TGTGCCAGCAGTTCTGAGGGCTTCTACAATGAGCAGTTCTTC.